A single sample gave rise to the 18 T cell receptor beta chains below, sequenced in a study of T cells in Graves' hyperthyroidism and ophthalmopathy. Researchers took RNA transcripts and amplified the TCR beta CDR3 regions from them. TCR CDR3 regions were first amplified by RT-PCR with HTBI primers. TCRdb redid the calling of the multiplex PCR reads with MiXCR, one entry per CDR3 protein. The table shows 600,000 to 900,000 distinct CDR3 sequences, with over 15% occurring only once. Sample: blood. The origin of the receptors is a man younger than 35 with Graves' hyperthyroidism.

Only a few counts were recorded for this clonotype. V is TRBV28 and J is TRBJ1-2; D call uncertain. Germline V gene lookup returns CDR1 MDHEN and CDR2 SYDVKM. Trimming took off 10 bases at V and 5 bases at J, with 8 bases between the two ends. The CDR3 loop spans 10 amino acids. The CDR3 DNA reads as TGTGCCACCAGGTGGTATGGCTACACCTTC. It encodes CATRWYGYTF.

This clonotype was recorded at least ten times. The chain is built from TRBV27 and TRBJ2-7; TRBD2 is a possible D gene (6 bases). V dropped 0 bases and J dropped 2 bases, with 8 bases sitting between them. The CDR3 spans 14 residues. CDR1 and CDR2 from the germline V gene are MNHEY and SMNVEV (reference sequence). CDR3 amino acids: CASSLSTGAYEQYF. The CDR3 region has the DNA TGTGCCAGCAGTTTATCGACGGGAGCCTACGAGCAGTACTTC.

There are many counts of this clonotype. The chain couples TRBV7-2 to TRBJ2-5, with D perhaps assigned TRBD1 or TRBD2 (6 bases each). V was pared by 5 bases and J by 5 bases, with 15 bases between. The CDR3 loop spans 14 amino acids. The germline gives CDR1 SGHTA, CDR2 FQGNSA. The CDR3 sequence: CASSRTRGVETQYF. The CDR3 DNA reads TGTGCCAGCAGCCGCACGAGGGGGGTGGAGACCCAGTACTTC.

The table lists this clonotype with a few counts. The V call is TRBV3-1, the J call TRBJ2-5; possibly TRBD2 for D (5 bases). Trimming shortened V by 0 bases and J by 0 bases, and 8 bases separated the two germline ends. This CDR3 region has 15 residues. CDR1 and CDR2 from the germline V gene are LGHDT and YNNKEL (reference sequence). CDR3 amino acids: CASSQDRGYQETQYF. CDR3 sequence (DNA): TGTGCCAGCAGCCAAGATCGGGGATACCAAGAGACCCAGTACTTC.

A note on this clonotype: One end of the junction is discordant with germline, which a read error may explain. This chain uses TRBV7-2 with TRBJ1-4; a possible D gene is TRBD1 (6 bases). CDR1 and CDR2 (germline): SGHTA, FQGNSA. This CDR3 region has 15 residues. CDR3: CASSGGWGGGEKPFF. The CDR3, as DNA: TGTGCCAGCAGCGGGGGCTGGGGGGGCGGTGAAAAACCGTTTTTT.

This clonotype was counted a single time. A much larger clonotype is one base distant, so this may be a read error. The chain has TRBV28 and TRBJ1-2; 9 bases agree with TRBD1. The germline CDR1 and CDR2 sequences are MDHEN and SYDVKM. The V and J ends lost 5 bases and 1 base, in that order; junction bases with no gene match: 8. The CDR3 has 16 residues. The CDR3 nucleotides are TGTGCCAGCAGTACAGGGGGCCTCGAGGGTAACTATGGCTACACCTTC. Translating gives CASSTGGLEGNYGYTF.

There are many counts of this clonotype. The rearrangement joins TRBV2 to TRBJ2-2; D is uncertain. The CDR3 runs to 15 residues. V was shortened by 8 bases and J by 4 bases, with 17 bases between the two germline ends. Germline CDR1 reads SNHLY; CDR2 reads FYNNEI. CDR3 region: CASGVDNTPTGELFF. The CDR3 coding sequence is TGTGCCAGCGGGGTAGATAACACCCCCACCGGGGAGCTGTTTTTT.

This clonotype was counted at least ten times. V usage is TRBV20-1 and J usage is TRBJ2-1, with 11 nucleotides matching TRBD2. Germline V gene data show CDR1 as DFQATT and CDR2 as SNEGSKA (reference sequence). The CDR3 has 15 amino acids. The ends lost 2 bases at V and 8 bases at J; junction bases unmatched: 8. CDR3 DNA sequence: TGCAGTGCTAGACTAGCGGGAGGCCCAAGGTATGAGCAGTTCTTC. Residues: CSARLAGGPRYEQFF.

This clonotype has more than one count but fewer than ten. CDR3 in amino acids: CASSLVAELQYF. Written as DNA, the CDR3 is TGTGCCAGCAGCTTAGTGGCAGAATTGCAGTATTTT. The chain links TRBV7-2 to TRBJ2-3; D is unresolved. Germline V gives CDR1 SGHTA, CDR2 FQGNSA. The CDR3 contains 12 residues. The V gene lost 1 base and the J gene lost 11 bases, with 10 bases spanning the gap.

This clonotype was recorded at least ten times. The V and J genes are TRBV2 and TRBJ2-1; 9 nucleotides match TRBD2. The germline gives CDR1 SNHLY, CDR2 FYNNEI. V shed 4 bases and J 6 bases; nucleotides not matched to a gene: 7. This CDR3 region has 15 residues. CDR3 coding DNA: TGTGCCAGCAGTGGCCCTAGCGGGATCCCCAATGAGCAGTTCTTC. Protein: CASSGPSGIPNEQFF.

V gene TRBV20-1 combines with J gene TRBJ2-7; 7 positions match TRBD1. The V gene end was trimmed by 1 base and the J gene end by 1 base; junction bases not matched to a gene: 7. Germline V gene sequence: CDR1 DFQATT, CDR2 SNEGSKA (reference sequence). This CDR3 has 15 amino acids. CDR3 amino acids: CSARGDGTVSYEQYF. CDR3 sequence (DNA): TGCAGTGCTAGAGGGGATGGGACAGTGTCCTACGAGCAGTACTTC.

The rearrangement links TRBV12-3 or TRBV12-4 to TRBJ2-1, with 7 bases matching TRBD1. The V and J ends lost 3 bases and 4 bases, in that order; junction bases with no gene match: 9. The CDR3 is made up of 16 amino acids. The CDR3 DNA is TGTGCCAGCAGTTTTGTGATGAAGGGGGCGTACAATGAGCAGTTCTTC. Protein sequence: CASSFVMKGAYNEQFF.

Only a few counts were recorded for this clonotype. The chain joins TRBV5-1 to TRBJ1-2, with TRBD1 matching 9 bases. Per the germline V gene, CDR1 is SGHRS and CDR2 is YFSETQ. The CDR3 extends over 15 amino acids. V shed 3 bases and J 3 bases; nucleotides not matched to a gene: 6. CDR3 in amino acids: CASSWGTGLHYGYTF. In nucleotides, the CDR3 is TGCGCCAGCAGCTGGGGGACAGGGTTGCACTATGGCTACACCTTC.

The chain joins TRBV27 to TRBJ1-6; possible D gene TRBD1, 5 bases. Trimming left V 4 bases short and J 5 bases short, with 15 bases between. CDR3 length: 16 amino acids. The V gene's germline CDR1 is MNHEY and CDR2 SMNVEV (reference sequence). CDR3 bases: TGTGCCAGCAGTTCCCCGGGGGGGGAGAATAATTCACCCCTCCACTTT. It yields the protein CASSSPGGENNSPLHF.

This rearrangement joins TRBV6-2 or TRBV6-3 to TRBJ1-6; TRBD1 is a possible D gene (6 bases). V lost 5 bases to trimming and J lost 0 bases, with 14 bases between them. CDR1 MNHEY and CDR2 SVGEGT come from the germline V gene. The CDR3 has 17 residues. Here the CDR3 DNA reads TGTGCCAGCAGTAGACAGGCTCCTAGCTCCTATAATTCACCCCTCCACTTT. Residues: CASSRQAPSSYNSPLHF.

The chain carries TRBV13 and TRBJ2-5; 8 nucleotides align to TRBD1. Germline-derived CDR1 and CDR2 are PRHDT and FYEKMQ (reference sequence). This CDR3 is 15 amino acids long. J was trimmed by 5 bases and V by 5 bases; bases with no gene match: 10. Here the CDR3 DNA reads TGTGCCAGCAGCCCCACCATACAGGGGGATGAGACCCAGTACTTC. As protein: CASSPTIQGDETQYF.

About this clonotype itself: A much larger clone is a single base away; this may be a read error. The rearrangement uses TRBV2 and TRBJ2-1, with TRBD2 matching over 10 bases. CDR1 is SNHLY, CDR2 FYNNEI, per germline. The CDR3 has 15 residues. Losses at the gene ends were 4 bases for V and 11 bases for J; bases not matched to a gene: 11. The CDR3 DNA follows: TGTGCCAGCAGTGTGCCGGGACTAGCGTGGGATCAGCAGTTCTTC. Translated: CASSVPGLAWDQQFF.

V is TRBV30 and J is TRBJ2-1; 11 positions agree with TRBD2. V was clipped by 0 bases and J by 3 bases; unmatched bases: 4. Germline CDR1 GTSNPN, CDR2 SVGIG (reference sequence). This CDR3 region has 16 residues. The chain's CDR3 is CAWSVTTSGNYNEQFF. The CDR3 DNA reads TGTGCCTGGAGTGTAACGACTAGCGGGAACTACAATGAGCAGTTCTTC.